What follows are 4 T cell receptor beta chains derived from one specimen sequenced in a study of early T cells in non-severe SARS-CoV-2 infection. TCRdb reprocessed the 5' RACE reads via MiXCR and lists one record per CDR3 protein. The table records tens of thousands of distinct CDR3 sequences, approximately 10% of them present only once. Sequenced here: whole blood, sampled at baseline. These receptors originate from an adult who was a healthcare worker with PCR-confirmed SARS-CoV-2 infection or an uninfected control (not recorded which).

This clonotype has only a few counts. The chain is built from TRBV19 and TRBJ2-2; D is tentatively TRBD1 or TRBD2 (5 bases each). V was pared by 7 bases and J by 1 base, with 13 bases between. This CDR3 is 15 amino acids long. Germline assignment: CDR1 LNHDA and CDR2 SQIVND (reference sequence). The CDR3 loop is CASTPGRLNTGELFF. The CDR3 DNA sequence: TGTGCCAGTACCCCAGGGAGATTGAACACCGGGGAGCTGTTTTTT.

This chain uses TRBV11-2 with TRBJ2-5; a weak D match, TRBD1 (5 bases). The germline V gene encodes CDR1 SGHAT and CDR2 FQNNGV. The V and J ends lost 3 bases and 3 bases respectively, with 8 bases between them. CDR3 length equals 13 residues. The CDR3 DNA follows: TGTGCCAGCAGCTTGCCAGGGAAAGAGACCCAGTACTTC. Translating it yields CASSLPGKETQYF.

Regarding this clonotype: A much larger clone is a single base away; this may be a read error. J is TRBJ1-1 and V is TRBV28; the D is unclear. CDR1 MDHEN and CDR2 SYDVKM come from the germline V gene. This CDR3 has 11 amino acids. Between the trimmed V and J ends, which lost 6 bases and 3 bases, there was a span of 5 bases. CDR3 protein: CASSRYTEAFF. The CDR3 DNA follows: TGTGCCAGCAGCCGGTACACTGAAGCTTTCTTT.

This clonotype showed up many times. The chain uses TRBV6-2 or TRBV6-3 and TRBJ1-4, with D maybe TRBD1 (5 bases). The V and J ends lost 4 bases and 8 bases respectively, with 17 bases between them. From germline, CDR1 is MNHEY and CDR2 SVGEGT. The CDR3 covers 15 residues. CDR3 region: CASSSFGGADEKLFF. DNA of the CDR3: TGTGCCAGCAGTTCCTTCGGCGGGGCGGACGAAAAACTGTTTTTT.